The 19 T cell receptor beta chains reported below all come from one sample, sequenced in a study of neurological immune-mediated disorders. MiXCR, applied by TCRdb to the 5' RACE reads, yields one record per CDR3 protein. This repertoire shows 65,000 to 90,000 distinct CDR3 sequences, about 5% found once; its top ten account for around 2.2%. Sequenced input: PBMCs. The receptors were gathered from a woman in her twenties or thirties with multiple sclerosis.

This clonotype was counted many times. This chain connects TRBV5-1 to TRBJ1-3, with D possibly TRBD1 on 5 matching bases. This CDR3 spans 20 amino acids. Germline CDR1 is SGHRS and CDR2 is YFSETQ. V shed 3 bases and J shed 2 bases, with 27 bases lying between them. This chain's CDR3 is CASSYSVGGRDLFTGNTIYF. CDR3 sequence (DNA): TGCGCCAGCAGCTACTCTGTCGGTGGAAGGGACCTCTTTACTGGAAACACCATATATTTT.

There are many counts of this clonotype. V is TRBV12-3 or TRBV12-4 and J is TRBJ1-2; D not certain. This CDR3 has 15 amino acids. Trimming shortened V by 1 base and J by 4 bases, and 13 bases separated the two germline ends. CDR3 sequence reads: CASSLVPTRGYGYTF. CDR3 DNA: TGTGCCAGCAGTTTAGTCCCAACCCGCGGCTATGGCTACACCTTC.

There are many counts of this clonotype. The V gene is TRBV20-1, the J gene TRBJ2-5; the D is unclear. The CDR3 is 13 residues long. Germline V gene lookup returns CDR1 DFQATT and CDR2 SNEGSKA (reference sequence). V was shortened by 0 bases and J by 4 bases, with 9 bases between the two germline ends. CDR3 sequence: CSARDRVGETQYF. CDR3 sequence (DNA): TGCAGTGCTAGAGATCGGGTAGGAGAGACCCAGTACTTC.

This clonotype was recorded at least ten times. The chain uses TRBV7-9 and TRBJ2-1; 10 positions match TRBD2. In germline, CDR1 is SEHNR, CDR2 FQNEAQ (reference sequence). The V gene end was trimmed by 2 bases and the J gene end by 2 bases; junction bases not matched to a gene: 3. This CDR3 is built from 16 residues. The CDR3 loop reads CASSLSLAGTYNEQFF. The DNA for the CDR3 is TGTGCCAGCAGCTTATCACTAGCGGGAACCTACAATGAGCAGTTCTTC. The full variable domain, with the rest looked up from reference TRBV7-9 and TRBJ2-1, is DTGVSQNPRHKITKRGQNVTFRCDPISEHNRLYWYRQTLGQGPEFLTYFQNEAQLEKSRLLSDRFSAERPKGSFSTLEIQRTEQGDSAMYLCASSLSLAGTYNEQFFGPGTRLTVL.

This clonotype showed up many times. The J gene is TRBJ2-5, the V gene TRBV28, with D tentatively TRBD2 (6 bases). The CDR3 has 13 amino acids. Between the trimmed V and J ends, which lost 4 bases and 4 bases, there was a span of 10 bases. CDR1 is MDHEN and CDR2 is SYDVKM in the germline V gene. CDR3 coding DNA: TGTGCCAGCAGTTCAGGGAGGCTAGAGACCCAGTACTTC. Translation: CASSSGRLETQYF.

This clonotype showed up many times. The chain is built from TRBV20-1 and TRBJ2-2; D call uncertain. The V and J ends lost 0 bases and 4 bases respectively, with 3 bases between them. The CDR3 runs 12 residues. Germline values: CDR1 DFQATT, CDR2 SNEGSKA (reference sequence). CDR3 in DNA: TGCAGTGCTAGAGAGGGCACCGGGGAGCTGTTTTTT. Its protein product is CSAREGTGELFF.

This clonotype was counted many times. The chain employs TRBV12-3 or TRBV12-4 and TRBJ1-5, with D uncertain. Trimming cost V 4 bases and J 7 bases, with 11 bases left between them. The CDR3 totals 13 residues. The CDR3 loop is CASSWQEQQPQHF. DNA for the CDR3: TGTGCCAGCAGTTGGCAGGAGCAGCAGCCCCAGCATTTT.

This clonotype has at least ten counts. The chain carries TRBV4-1 and TRBJ2-6, with 8 bases fitting TRBD1. The CDR3 extends over 20 amino acids. Germline V lookup: CDR1 MGHRA, CDR2 YSYEKL. V was clipped by 0 bases and J by 0 bases; unmatched bases: 10. CDR3 sequence: CASSQDLDRVHFSGANVLTF. Written as DNA, the CDR3 is TGCGCCAGCAGCCAAGATCTGGACAGGGTCCACTTCTCTGGGGCCAACGTCCTGACTTTC.

This clonotype showed up many times. The chain is built from TRBV12-3 or TRBV12-4 and TRBJ1-2; D gene ambiguous. The CDR3 consists of 13 residues. V was pared by 3 bases and J by 4 bases, with 9 bases between. CDR3 DNA sequence: TGTGCCAGCAGTTTCGTCGGTGGCTATGGCTACACCTTC. Amino acid sequence: CASSFVGGYGYTF.

This clonotype has a handful of counts. The rearrangement uses TRBV3-1 and TRBJ1-1; D is ambiguous. Trimming took off 0 bases at V and 6 bases at J, with 8 bases between the two ends. Germline CDR1 LGHDT, CDR2 YNNKEL (reference sequence). The CDR3 is made up of 13 amino acids. The chain's CDR3 is CASSQDVTAEAFF. The CDR3 DNA is TGTGCCAGCAGCCAAGATGTGACGGCTGAAGCTTTCTTT.

This clonotype showed up many times. This chain links TRBV7-2 with TRBJ2-1, with 13 nucleotides matching TRBD2. The CDR3 contains 15 residues. Germline trimming cut 5 bases from V and 8 bases from J; bases unmatched to any gene: 6. The germline gives CDR1 SGHTA, CDR2 FQGNSA. CDR3 coding DNA: TGTGCCAGCAGCATACTAGCGGGGGGGATCTATGAGCAGTTCTTC. Its protein is CASSILAGGIYEQFF.

The V call is TRBV20-1, the J call TRBJ1-1; D is ambiguous. Germline CDR1 reads DFQATT; CDR2 reads SNEGSKA (reference sequence). The CDR3 contains 14 residues. V dropped 4 bases and J dropped 13 bases, with 25 bases sitting between them. The DNA of the CDR3 is TGCAGTGCTACACAACCGACCGGGTTAAAGGGCGGTTTCTTT. The encoded protein is CSATQPTGLKGGFF.

This clonotype was observed many times. This chain joins TRBV20-1 and TRBJ2-5, with a weak D call TRBD1 (6 bases). There are 12 residues in the CDR3. Germline lookup yields CDR1 DFQATT and CDR2 SNEGSKA (reference sequence). The V end lost 6 bases, the J end lost 5 bases, and 13 bases lay between the germline ends. Written as DNA, the CDR3 is TGCAGTGCCAGGGGACCCGGGGAGACCCAGTACTTC. Protein sequence: CSARGPGETQYF.

V is TRBV20-1 and J is TRBJ2-3; D is uncertain. CDR3 length: 14 amino acids. Germline lookup yields CDR1 DFQATT and CDR2 SNEGSKA (reference sequence). The ends were cut back, 3 bases at V and 0 bases at J, with 10 bases in the middle. This CDR3 reads CSASSPASTDTQYF. CDR3 bases: TGCAGTGCTAGCTCTCCAGCTAGCACAGATACGCAGTATTTT.

This rearrangement joins TRBV6-6 to TRBJ2-2, with D possibly TRBD2 on 5 matching bases. The germline V and J ends were trimmed by 2 bases and 5 bases, with 9 bases remaining between them. CDR1 is MNHNY and CDR2 is SVGAGI in the germline V gene (reference sequence). CDR3 length: 14 amino acids. The CDR3 nucleotides read TGTGCCAGCAGTTACCAAGGGAGAACCGGGGAGCTGTTTTTT. Its protein product is CASSYQGRTGELFF.

This clonotype was seen a handful of times. CDR3 loop: CSAHQNNEQFF. For the CDR3, the DNA is TGCAGTGCTCACCAAAACAATGAGCAGTTCTTC. V usage is TRBV20-1 and J usage is TRBJ2-1; D not certain. CDR1 and CDR2 (germline): DFQATT, SNEGSKA (reference sequence). Trimming cost V 5 bases and J 5 bases, with 7 bases left between them. The CDR3 runs to 11 residues.

The chain joins TRBV20-1 to TRBJ2-7; unclear D gene. V lost 3 bases and J 2 bases, leaving 14 bases between the germline ends. The CDR3 runs to 14 residues. Germline values: CDR1 DFQATT, CDR2 SNEGSKA (reference sequence). CDR3 in amino acids: CSASRGGPTYEQYF. In DNA, the CDR3 is TGCAGTGCTAGTCGAGGTGGGCCTACCTACGAGCAGTACTTC.

In this sample, this clonotype turned up many times. This chain connects TRBV5-1 to TRBJ2-7, with D unclear. CDR1 and CDR2 (germline): SGHRS, YFSETQ. This CDR3 is 14 amino acids long. Trimming took off 3 bases at V and 5 bases at J, with 15 bases between the two ends. CDR3 amino acids: CASSYAGLLDEQYF. The CDR3 coding sequence is TGCGCCAGCAGCTACGCCGGGCTGCTGGACGAGCAGTACTTC.

Only a few counts were recorded for this clonotype. The chain combines TRBV20-1 with TRBJ1-2; D is possibly TRBD1 (5 bases). The germline CDR1 and CDR2 sequences are DFQATT and SNEGSKA (reference sequence). The V end lost 4 bases, the J end lost 6 bases, and 15 bases lay between the germline ends. There are 13 residues in the CDR3. DNA for the CDR3: TGCAGTGCTAAGACAGCCAGGACGGATGGCTACACCTTC. Protein: CSAKTARTDGYTF.